The sequence of this TCR beta chain was determined in a study of shared clonotypes between healthy human individuals. Across the study: CD4 naive and CD4 memory each took three plates per donor, while CD8 naive took two and CD8 memory one. Study-level results: Clonotypes not shared had lower generation probabilities than those common to all four donors.

Each of the donors was a healthy adult who was HIV-negative and had not had a recent acute infection or vaccination. Losses at the gene ends were 5 bases for V and 6 bases for J; bases not matched to a gene: 16. Germline loops: CDR1 KGHSH, CDR2 LQKENI. This CDR3 region has 17 residues. Of note for this clone: Its antigen is unknown.

Profiling relied on immunoSEQ multiplex PCR, and the TCRdb table lists in-frame clones only, not all of them. The table has around 2.3 million clones, more than 90% seen once; the top ten hold around 0.13%. J is TRBJ1-2 and V is TRBV18; TRBD1 matches 9 bases. The sequenced sample was naive CD4+ T cells sorted from blood. Subset in this sample: CD45RA+ positively selected. The TCR originated in a man aged 18 to 29 in good health. The CDR3 reads CASSTGQGPGAVHGYTF. DNA of the CDR3: TGTGCCAGCTCAACGGGACAGGGCCCAGGCGCAGTCCATGGCTACACCTTC.